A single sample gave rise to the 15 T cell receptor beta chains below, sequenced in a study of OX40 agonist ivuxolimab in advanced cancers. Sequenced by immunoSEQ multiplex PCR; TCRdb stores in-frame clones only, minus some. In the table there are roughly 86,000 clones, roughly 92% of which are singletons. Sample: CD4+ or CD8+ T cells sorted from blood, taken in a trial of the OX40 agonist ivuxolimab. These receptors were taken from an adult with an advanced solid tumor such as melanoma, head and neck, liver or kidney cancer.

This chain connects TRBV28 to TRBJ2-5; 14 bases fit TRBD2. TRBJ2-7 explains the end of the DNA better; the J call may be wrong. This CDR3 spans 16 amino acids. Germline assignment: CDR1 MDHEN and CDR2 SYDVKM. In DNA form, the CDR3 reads TGTGCCAGCCGCCGAAGACTAGCGGGAGGGCCCCACGAGCAGTACTTC. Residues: CASRRRLAGGPHEQYF.

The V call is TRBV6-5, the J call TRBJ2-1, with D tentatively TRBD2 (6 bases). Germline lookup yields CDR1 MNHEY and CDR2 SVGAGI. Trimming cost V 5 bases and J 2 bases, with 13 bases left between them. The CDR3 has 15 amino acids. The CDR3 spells CASSPQRAAYNEQFF. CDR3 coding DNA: TGTGCCAGCAGTCCCCAGCGGGCCGCCTACAATGAGCAGTTCTTC.

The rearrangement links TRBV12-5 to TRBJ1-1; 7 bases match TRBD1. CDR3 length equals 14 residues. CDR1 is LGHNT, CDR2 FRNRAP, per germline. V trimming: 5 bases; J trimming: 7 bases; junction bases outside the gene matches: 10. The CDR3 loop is CASGPWTGAHEAFF. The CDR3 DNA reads TGTGCTAGTGGTCCATGGACAGGCGCACATGAAGCTTTCTTT.

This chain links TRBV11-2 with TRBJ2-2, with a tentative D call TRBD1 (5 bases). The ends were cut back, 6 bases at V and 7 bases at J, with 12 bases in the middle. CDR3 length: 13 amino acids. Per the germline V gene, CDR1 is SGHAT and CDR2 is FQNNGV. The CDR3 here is CASSFGASGELFF. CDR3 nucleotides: TGTGCCAGCAGTTTTGGGGCTAGCGGGGAGCTGTTTTTT.

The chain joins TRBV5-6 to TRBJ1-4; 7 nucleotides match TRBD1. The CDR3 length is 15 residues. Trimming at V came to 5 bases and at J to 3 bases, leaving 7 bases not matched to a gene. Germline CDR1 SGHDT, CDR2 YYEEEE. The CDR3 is CASRPTGTANEKLFF. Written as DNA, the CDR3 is TGTGCCAGCAGGCCTACCGGGACAGCTAATGAAAAACTGTTTTTT.

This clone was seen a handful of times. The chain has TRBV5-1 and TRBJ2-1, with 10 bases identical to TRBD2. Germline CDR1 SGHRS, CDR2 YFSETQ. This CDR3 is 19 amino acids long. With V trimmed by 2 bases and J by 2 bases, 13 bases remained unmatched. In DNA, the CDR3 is TGCGCCAGCAGCTTACCTCTAGCGGGGGCCCCTTACACCTACAATGAGCAGTTCTTC. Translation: CASSLPLAGAPYTYNEQFF.

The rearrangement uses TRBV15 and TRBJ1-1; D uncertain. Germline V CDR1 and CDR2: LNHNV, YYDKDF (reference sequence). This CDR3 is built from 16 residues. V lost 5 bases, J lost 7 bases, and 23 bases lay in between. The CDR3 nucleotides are TGTGCCACCAGCGAGATGGGGATGGTACGGGTCAGTGAAGCTTTCTTT. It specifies CATSEMGMVRVSEAFF. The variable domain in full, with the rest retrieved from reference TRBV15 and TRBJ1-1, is DAMVIQNPRYQVTQFGKPVTLSCSQTLNHNVMYWYQQKSSQAPKLLFHYYDKDFNNEADTPDNFQSRRPNTSFCFLDIRSPGLGDTAMYLCATSEMGMVRVSEAFFGQGTRLTVV.

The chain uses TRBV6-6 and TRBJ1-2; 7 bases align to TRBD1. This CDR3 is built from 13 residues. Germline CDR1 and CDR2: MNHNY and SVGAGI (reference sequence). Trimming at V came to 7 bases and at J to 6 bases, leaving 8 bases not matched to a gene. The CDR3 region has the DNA TGTGCCAGCAACCTCAAACAGGGGAATGGCTACACCTTC. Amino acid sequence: CASNLKQGNGYTF.

CDR3 region: CASSQPTANTEAFF. CDR3 coding DNA: TGTGCCAGCAGCCAACCGACAGCTAACACTGAAGCTTTCTTT. The J gene is TRBJ1-1, the V gene TRBV4-2; perhaps TRBD1 as D (5 bases). V lost 2 bases, J lost 2 bases, and 9 bases lay in between. The germline V gene has CDR1 LGHNA and CDR2 YNFKEQ. The CDR3 has 14 residues.

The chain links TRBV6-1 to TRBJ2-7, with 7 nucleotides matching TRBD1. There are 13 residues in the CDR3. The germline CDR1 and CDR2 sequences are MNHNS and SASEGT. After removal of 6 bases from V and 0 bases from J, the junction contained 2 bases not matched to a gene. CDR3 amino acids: CASRRTGSYEQYF. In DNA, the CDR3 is TGTGCCAGCAGGAGGACAGGCTCCTACGAGCAGTACTTC.

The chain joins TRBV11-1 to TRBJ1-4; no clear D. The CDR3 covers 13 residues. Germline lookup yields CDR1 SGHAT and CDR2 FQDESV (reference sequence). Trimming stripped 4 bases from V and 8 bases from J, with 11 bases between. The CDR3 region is CASSSAGREKLFF. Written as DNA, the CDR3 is TGTGCCAGCAGCTCGGCGGGCAGGGAAAAACTGTTTTTT.

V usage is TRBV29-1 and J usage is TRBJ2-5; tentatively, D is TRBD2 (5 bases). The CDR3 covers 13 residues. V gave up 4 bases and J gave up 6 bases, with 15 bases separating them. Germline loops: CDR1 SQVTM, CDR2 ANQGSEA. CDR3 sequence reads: CSVVDLPGKTQYF. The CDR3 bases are TGCAGCGTTGTGGACCTACCCGGGAAGACCCAGTACTTC.

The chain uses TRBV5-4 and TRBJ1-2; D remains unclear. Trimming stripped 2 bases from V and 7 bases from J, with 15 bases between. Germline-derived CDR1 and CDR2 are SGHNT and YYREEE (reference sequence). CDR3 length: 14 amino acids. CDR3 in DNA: TGTGCCAGCAGCTTAGTTGTCTCTGGCGGTGGCTACACCTTC. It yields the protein CASSLVVSGGGYTF.

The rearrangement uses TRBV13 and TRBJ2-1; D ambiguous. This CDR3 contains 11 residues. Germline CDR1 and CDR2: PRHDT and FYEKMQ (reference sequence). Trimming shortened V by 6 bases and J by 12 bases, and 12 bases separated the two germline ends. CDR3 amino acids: CASRQSTGQFF. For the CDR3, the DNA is TGTGCCAGCAGGCAGAGTACCGGGCAGTTCTTC.

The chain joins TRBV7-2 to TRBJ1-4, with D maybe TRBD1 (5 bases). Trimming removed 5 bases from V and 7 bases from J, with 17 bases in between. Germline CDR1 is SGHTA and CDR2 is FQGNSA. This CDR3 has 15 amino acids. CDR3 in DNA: TGTGCCAGCAGCCCAGCGGGGGTCGTGGGTGAAAAACTGTTTTTT. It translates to CASSPAGVVGEKLFF.